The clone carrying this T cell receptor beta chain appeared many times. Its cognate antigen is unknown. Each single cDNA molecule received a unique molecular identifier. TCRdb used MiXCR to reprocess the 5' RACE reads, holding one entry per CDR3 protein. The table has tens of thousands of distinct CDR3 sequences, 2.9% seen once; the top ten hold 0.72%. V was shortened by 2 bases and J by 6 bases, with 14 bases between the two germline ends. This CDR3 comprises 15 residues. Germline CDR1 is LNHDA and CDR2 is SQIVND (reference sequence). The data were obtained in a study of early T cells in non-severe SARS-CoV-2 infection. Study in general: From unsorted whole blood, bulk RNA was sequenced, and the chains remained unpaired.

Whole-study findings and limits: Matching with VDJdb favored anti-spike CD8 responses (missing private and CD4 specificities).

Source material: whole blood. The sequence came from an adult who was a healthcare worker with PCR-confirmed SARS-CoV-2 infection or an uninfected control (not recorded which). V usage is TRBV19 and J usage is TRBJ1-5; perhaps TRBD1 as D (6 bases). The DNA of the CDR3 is TGTGCCAGTAGTATAACAGGGAGTCTGGCTCAGCCCCAGCATTTT. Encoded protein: CASSITGSLAQPQHF. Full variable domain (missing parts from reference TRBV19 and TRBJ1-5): DGGITQSPKYLFRKEGQNVTLSCEQNLNHDAMYWYRQDPGQGLRLIYYSQIVNDFQKGDIAEGYSVSREKKESFPLTVTSAQKNPTAFYLCASSITGSLAQPQHFGDGTRLSIL.